This T cell receptor beta chain is drawn from a study of cytomegalovirus exposure and HLA in healthy donors. Germline V gene sequence: CDR1 SQVTM, CDR2 ANQGSEA. Between the trimmed V and J ends, which lost 1 base and 2 bases, there was a span of 9 bases. The CDR3 covers 13 residues. Broader study findings: Later analysis revealed greater clonal expansion in HLA-associated TCR beta chains than in equally common others. Earlier analysis looked at TCR beta V segments, and most were productive about 90% or about 30% of the time. By HLA locus, TCR association rates varied in a later analysis, with DRB1 showing the most and HLA-C the fewest. One variant, a missense change in DCLRE1C, was linked in a later analysis to TCR beta V- and J-gene trimming.

With 60 Vbeta and 13 Jbeta primers, the PCR was carried out. Sequencing was performed with immunoSEQ multiplex PCR; in TCRdb, only in-frame clones are kept and a portion is missing. The sample carries under 200,000 clones, 71% recorded once. Concerning this clone: Its antigen remains unidentified.

The rearrangement links TRBV29-1 to TRBJ2-7; the D gene is possibly TRBD2 (6 bases). The source is a woman aged 30 to 39 in good health and CMV-seronegative. The sequencing sample was made of PBMCs. CDR3 nucleotide sequence: TGCAGCGTTGAAGCCGGGGGACCCTACGAGCAGTACTTC. Protein product: CSVEAGGPYEQYF.